A single sample gave rise to the 23 T cell receptor beta chains below, sequenced in a study of cytomegalovirus exposure and HLA in healthy donors. Generated by immunoSEQ multiplex PCR, the TCRdb table keeps only in-frame clones and is missing some. Among some 78,000 clones listed, 95% to 97% were seen once. The source material was PBMCs. Receptor source: a man between 18 and 35 years old in good health and CMV-seropositive.

This clone is labeled medium-sized. The CDR3 here is CASSYSGEDEQFF. CDR3 nucleotide sequence: TGTGCCAGCAGTTACTCGGGTGAGGATGAGCAGTTCTTC. The V gene is TRBV6-5, the J gene TRBJ2-1; D not resolved. The CDR3 runs 13 residues. V dropped 0 bases and J dropped 8 bases, with 8 bases sitting between them. Germline CDR1 is MNHEY and CDR2 is SVGAGI.

The chain combines TRBV9 with TRBJ2-7; 7 bases line up with TRBD2. The CDR3 totals 14 residues. Trimming at V came to 4 bases and at J to 3 bases, leaving 7 bases not matched to a gene. CDR1 and CDR2 from the germline V gene are SGDLS and YYNGEE. The CDR3 sequence: CASSTGTTNYEQYF. The DNA for the CDR3 is TGTGCCAGCAGCACCGGGACTACCAACTACGAGCAGTACTTC.

The J gene is TRBJ2-1, the V gene TRBV4-1, with D possibly matching TRBD1 (5 bases). Per germline, CDR1 MGHRA and CDR2 YSYEKL. The V and J ends lost 3 bases and 0 bases respectively, with 12 bases between them. The CDR3 runs 16 residues. CDR3: CASSQPARGSYNEQFF. CDR3 DNA: TGCGCCAGCAGCCAGCCCGCTAGGGGCTCCTACAATGAGCAGTTCTTC.

V gene TRBV10-3 combines with J gene TRBJ2-7; 9 bases line up with TRBD2. Germline V lookup: CDR1 ENHRY, CDR2 SYGVKD. V trimming: 5 bases; J trimming: 6 bases; junction bases outside the gene matches: 8. This CDR3 has 14 amino acids. CDR3 amino acids: CAISTTSGSFEQYF. The CDR3 bases are TGTGCCATCAGTACCACTAGCGGGTCGTTCGAGCAGTACTTC.

The CDR3 DNA reads as TGTGCCATCAGTGAGTCGGGGACAGGGGATCCTGGCTACACCTTC. Translation gives CAISESGTGDPGYTF. The V gene is TRBV10-3, the J gene TRBJ1-2, with TRBD1 matching 10 bases. Germline trimming cut 0 bases from V and 7 bases from J; bases unmatched to any gene: 5. This CDR3 comprises 15 residues. Germline-derived CDR1 and CDR2 are ENHRY and SYGVKD.

The gene calls are TRBV29-1 and TRBJ2-7; D not certain. V was cut by 4 bases and J by 3 bases, with 13 bases left in between. In germline, CDR1 is SQVTM, CDR2 ANQGSEA. The CDR3 consists of 13 residues. CDR3 DNA sequence: TGCAGCGTTGCGCCCAGGATGAACTACGAGCAGTACTTC. Residues: CSVAPRMNYEQYF.

V and J are TRBV6-1 and TRBJ2-5, with D possibly matching TRBD1 (6 bases). The CDR3 consists of 15 residues. Germline V gene sequence: CDR1 MNHNS, CDR2 SASEGT. The V gene lost 1 base and the J gene lost 5 bases, with 14 bases spanning the gap. CDR3 residues: CASSEVADRMETQYF. The CDR3 DNA is TGTGCCAGCAGTGAAGTAGCTGACAGGATGGAGACCCAGTACTTC.

The chain recombines TRBV5-4 with TRBJ2-3; perhaps TRBD2 as D (5 bases). CDR3 length equals 15 residues. Germline CDR1 reads SGHNT; CDR2 reads YYREEE (reference sequence). V gave up 3 bases and J gave up 3 bases, with 14 bases separating them. Here the CDR3 DNA reads TGTGCCAGCAGCTCTACTAGTGATCCTACAGATACGCAGTATTTT. This gives the protein CASSSTSDPTDTQYF.

The V call is TRBV10-3, the J call TRBJ1-1; TRBD1 matches 7 bases. Per the germline V gene, CDR1 is ENHRY and CDR2 is SYGVKD. The CDR3 length is 12 residues. Unmatched junction bases numbered 5, after V lost 11 bases and J lost 2 bases. CDR3 bases: TGTGCCGCGACAGGGATAAACACTGAAGCTTTCTTT. Amino acid sequence: CAATGINTEAFF.

This clone was observed once. The chain carries TRBV6-1 and TRBJ1-4, with D uncertain. There are 15 residues in the CDR3. From germline, CDR1 is MNHNS and CDR2 SASEGT. The V end lost 7 bases, the J end lost 8 bases, and 20 bases lay between the germline ends. The CDR3 DNA follows: TGTGCCAGCACCGGCCGAGCCTCCTTCGGGGAAAAACTGTTTTTT. It yields the protein CASTGRASFGEKLFF.

The chain combines TRBV6-1 with TRBJ2-2; D possibly corresponds to TRBD2 (5 bases). CDR3 size: 15 residues. Germline loops: CDR1 MNHNS, CDR2 SASEGT. Trimming stripped 3 bases from V and 3 bases from J, with 11 bases between. The CDR3 loop reads CASSELPGDTGELFF. CDR3 nucleotides: TGTGCCAGCAGTGAGCTCCCCGGGGACACCGGGGAGCTGTTTTTT.

The V gene is TRBV27, the J gene TRBJ1-2; 9 bases map to TRBD1. The CDR3 is made up of 16 amino acids. V was pared by 1 base and J by 8 bases, with 11 bases of the junction left unmatched. In germline, CDR1 is MNHEY, CDR2 SMNVEV (reference sequence). This CDR3 reads CASSLWGDREVRGYTF. The CDR3 DNA follows: TGTGCCAGCAGTTTATGGGGGGACAGGGAGGTGCGGGGCTACACCTTC.

This sequence joins TRBV5-1 and TRBJ1-2; D gene uncertain. Germline V lookup: CDR1 SGHRS, CDR2 YFSETQ. The length of the CDR3 is 13 residues. Between the trimmed V and J ends, which lost 0 bases and 7 bases, there was a span of 10 bases. The CDR3 DNA follows: TGCGCCAGCAGCTTGGCCCTGTTTAGTGGCTACACCTTC. Translation: CASSLALFSGYTF.

The chain uses TRBV15 and TRBJ2-7; D gene uncertain. V lost 5 bases and J 3 bases, leaving 14 bases between the germline ends. The CDR3 spans 14 residues. Per germline, CDR1 LNHNV and CDR2 YYDKDF (reference sequence). The CDR3 coding sequence is TGTGCCACCAGCCGGCGCGAGGTCAACTACGAGCAGTACTTC. Translation gives CATSRREVNYEQYF.

The V gene is TRBV2, the J gene TRBJ2-7, with 7 bases lining up with TRBD1. CDR1 is SNHLY, CDR2 FYNNEI, per germline. With 5 bases clipped from V and 4 bases from J, the junction kept 5 bases outside the gene matches. The CDR3 has 13 amino acids. CDR3 amino acids: CASSLDREYEQYF. The CDR3, as DNA: TGTGCCAGCAGTCTAGACAGGGAATACGAGCAGTACTTC.

J is TRBJ1-2 and V is TRBV30, with no clear D. Trimming cost V 4 bases and J 6 bases, with 9 bases left between them. This CDR3 contains 11 residues. Germline assignment: CDR1 GTSNPN and CDR2 SVGIG (reference sequence). DNA for the CDR3: TGTGCCTGGAACTTTCCGGATGGCTACACCTTC. Residues: CAWNFPDGYTF.

J is TRBJ1-4 and V is TRBV7-9; D gene uncertain. The V end was cut by 6 bases, the J end by 5 bases, with 25 bases between. CDR1 is SEHNR and CDR2 is FQNEAQ in the germline V gene (reference sequence). This CDR3 has 18 residues. CDR3 sequence reads: CASSSAVLSGSANEKLFF. For the CDR3, the DNA is TGTGCCAGCAGTTCGGCTGTGTTGAGCGGGTCGGCCAATGAAAAACTGTTTTTT.

The chain carries TRBV30 and TRBJ2-7, with D tentatively TRBD1 (6 bases). Trimming shortened V by 4 bases and J by 7 bases, and 17 bases separated the two germline ends. The length of the CDR3 is 13 residues. Per germline, CDR1 GTSNPN and CDR2 SVGIG (reference sequence). The CDR3 DNA follows: TGTGCCTGGAAGGTCTCAGGGGTTGGGGAGCAGTACTTC. This codes for CAWKVSGVGEQYF.

The chain couples TRBV7-2 to TRBJ1-1, with D perhaps TRBD1 (6 bases). V shed 3 bases and J shed 5 bases, with 16 bases lying between them. The CDR3 sequence is 15 residues long. The germline gives CDR1 SGHTA, CDR2 FQGNSA. The CDR3 protein is CASSFRGGWLTEAFF. CDR3 sequence (DNA): TGTGCCAGCAGCTTCCGTGGGGGCTGGCTGACTGAAGCTTTCTTT.

This chain links TRBV9 with TRBJ2-3; 8 bases fit TRBD1. The length of the CDR3 is 14 residues. In germline, CDR1 is SGDLS, CDR2 YYNGEE. V shed 3 bases, J shed 4 bases, and the junction held 4 bases outside the gene matches. Written as DNA, the CDR3 is TGTGCCAGCAGCGCGGACAGGGTTTCAGATACGCAGTATTTT. As protein: CASSADRVSDTQYF.

The chain carries TRBV5-1 and TRBJ2-4, with D perhaps matching TRBD1 (5 bases). Per the germline V gene, CDR1 is SGHRS and CDR2 is YFSETQ. CDR3 length equals 15 residues. V shed 0 bases and J shed 4 bases, with 11 bases lying between them. This CDR3 reads CASSLASDSKNIQYF. CDR3 DNA: TGCGCCAGCAGCTTGGCCTCTGACAGTAAAAACATTCAGTACTTC.

This clone was seen just once. V and J are TRBV7-2 and TRBJ1-1; tentatively, D is TRBD1 (6 bases). The length of the CDR3 is 16 residues. V dropped 1 base and J dropped 4 bases, with 16 bases sitting between them. Germline assignment: CDR1 SGHTA and CDR2 FQGNSA. The DNA of the CDR3 is TGTGCCAGCAGCTTAGACAGGGAGAGGCCTTCCACTGAAGCTTTCTTT. As protein: CASSLDRERPSTEAFF.

This clone was seen only a few times. This chain connects TRBV5-1 to TRBJ1-4, with 7 nucleotides matching TRBD1. CDR3 length: 17 residues. The V gene end was trimmed by 5 bases and the J gene end by 4 bases; junction bases not matched to a gene: 14. Looked up from germline, CDR1 is SGHRS and CDR2 is YFSETQ. CDR3 loop: CASSLWYSGGSNEKLFF. The CDR3 DNA sequence: TGCGCCAGCAGTTTGTGGTACTCAGGGGGTAGTAATGAAAAACTGTTTTTT. Full variable domain (missing parts from reference TRBV5-1 and TRBJ1-4): KAGVTQTPRYLIKTRGQQVTLSCSPISGHRSVSWYQQTPGQGLQFLFEYFSETQRNKGNFPGRFSGRQFSNSRSEMNVSTLELGDSALYLCASSLWYSGGSNEKLFFGSGTQLSVL.